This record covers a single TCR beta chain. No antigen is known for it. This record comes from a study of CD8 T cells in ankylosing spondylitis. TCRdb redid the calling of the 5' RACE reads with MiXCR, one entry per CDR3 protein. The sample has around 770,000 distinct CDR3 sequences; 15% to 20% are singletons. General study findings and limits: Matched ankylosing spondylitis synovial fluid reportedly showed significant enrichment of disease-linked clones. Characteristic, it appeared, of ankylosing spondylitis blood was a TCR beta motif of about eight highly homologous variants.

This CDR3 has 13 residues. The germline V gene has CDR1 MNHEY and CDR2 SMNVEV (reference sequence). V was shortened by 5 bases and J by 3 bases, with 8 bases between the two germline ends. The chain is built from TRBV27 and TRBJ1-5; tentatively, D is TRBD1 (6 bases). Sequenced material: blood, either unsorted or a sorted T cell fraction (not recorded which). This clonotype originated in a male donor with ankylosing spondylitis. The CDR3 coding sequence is TGTGCCAGCAGTGGACAGTACAATCAGCCCCAGCATTTT. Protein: CASSGQYNQPQHF.